A single sample gave rise to the 10 T cell receptor beta chains below, sequenced in a study of glioma-infiltrating T cells after dendritic cell vaccination. Sequenced by immunoSEQ multiplex PCR; TCRdb stores in-frame clones only, minus some. The sample holds fewer than 110,000 clones, roughly four fifths seen once. Here the sequenced sample was blood, taken before dendritic cell vaccination. The receptors here all came from a human donor with glioblastoma.

The table lists this clone with a count of one. The chain is built from TRBV7-2 and TRBJ2-3; TRBD2 is a possible D gene (6 bases). This CDR3 has 15 residues. CDR1 is SGHTA and CDR2 is FQGNSA in the germline V gene. V was shortened by 5 bases and J by 2 bases, with 14 bases between the two germline ends. CDR3 coding DNA: TGTGCCAGCAGCCGGGAGCTAAGGGCCACAGATACGCAGTATTTT. Its protein is CASSRELRATDTQYF. Filled out from reference TRBV7-2 and TRBJ2-3, the complete variable domain reads GAGVSQSPSNKVTEKGKDVELRCDPISGHTALYWYRQSLGQGLEFLIYFQGNSAPDKSGLPSDRFSAERTGGSVSTLTIQRTQQEDSAVYLCASSRELRATDTQYFGPGTRLTVL.

The chain links TRBV5-1 to TRBJ2-2; 9 nucleotides match TRBD1. After removal of 4 bases from V and 3 bases from J, the junction contained 7 bases not matched to a gene. Germline assignment: CDR1 SGHRS and CDR2 YFSETQ. The CDR3 consists of 16 residues. The CDR3 spells CASSLQGASDTGELFF. The CDR3 bases are TGCGCCAGCAGCCTACAGGGGGCTTCCGACACCGGGGAGCTGTTTTTT.

V gene TRBV4-1 combines with J gene TRBJ1-6, with D tentatively TRBD1 (6 bases). V shed 4 bases and J shed 7 bases, with 14 bases lying between them. CDR1 and CDR2 (germline): MGHRA, YSYEKL. The CDR3 is 15 amino acids. Here the CDR3 DNA reads TGCGCCAGCAGCCTGAGTCAGGGGAGAAATTCACCCCTCCACTTT. Amino acid sequence: CASSLSQGRNSPLHF.

This chain links TRBV6-5 with TRBJ1-1; 8 nucleotides line up with TRBD1. Germline CDR1 and CDR2: MNHEY and SVGAGI. CDR3 size: 13 residues. Trimming cost V 1 base and J 11 bases; bases outside gene matches: 6. The CDR3 sequence: CASSYFGTGGAFF. As DNA, the CDR3 is TGTGCCAGCAGTTACTTCGGGACAGGTGGGGCTTTCTTT.

This chain connects TRBV4-3 to TRBJ1-4; the match to TRBD1 covers 9 bases. CDR3 length: 16 residues. The V segment lost 0 bases and the J segment 7 bases; nucleotides outside the gene matches: 6. CDR1 is LGHNA and CDR2 is YSLEER in the germline V gene. The CDR3: CASSQDEGTGPEKLFF. As DNA, the CDR3 is TGCGCCAGCAGCCAAGATGAGGGGACAGGGCCTGAAAAACTGTTTTTT.

This chain links TRBV6-6 with TRBJ2-7; 7 positions agree with TRBD1. The germline V gene has CDR1 MNHNY and CDR2 SVGAGI (reference sequence). Trimming removed 7 bases from V and 0 bases from J; junction bases left unmatched: 9. The CDR3 runs 15 residues. Here the CDR3 DNA reads TGTGCCAGCACCAGAGGGGCAGGGGGCTCCTACGAGCAGTACTTC. It codes for CASTRGAGGSYEQYF.

Of note for this clone: Other DNA variants within this sample encode the same CDR3. V is TRBV25-1 and J is TRBJ1-5; D gene unclear. The CDR3 length is 14 residues. CDR1 is MGHDK and CDR2 is SYGVNS in the germline V gene. The V gene lost 0 bases and the J gene lost 6 bases, with 9 bases spanning the gap. The CDR3 nucleotides read TGTGCCAGCAGTGAATACGGTAGTGGTCAGCCCCAGCATTTT. Amino acids: CASSEYGSGQPQHF. The full variable domain, completed using reference TRBV25-1 and TRBJ1-5, is EADIYQTPRYLVIGTGKKITLECSQTMGHDKMYWYQQDPGMELHLIHYSYGVNSTEKGDLSSESTVSRIRTEHFPLTLESARPSHTSQYLCASSEYGSGQPQHFGDGTRLSIL.

The chain couples TRBV7-2 to TRBJ1-2; D not certain. Trimming cost V 1 base and J 5 bases, with 11 bases left between them. Looked up from germline, CDR1 is SGHTA and CDR2 is FQGNSA. The CDR3 covers 14 residues. The CDR3 DNA reads as TGTGCCAGCAGCTTAGGTACGGAGACTTATGGCTACACCTTC. It codes for CASSLGTETYGYTF.

DNA for the CDR3: TGTGCCAGCAGCCAAACAGGCAAGCCCCAGCATTTT. Protein: CASSQTGKPQHF. The chain couples TRBV6-5 to TRBJ1-5; a weak D match, TRBD1 (5 bases). Trimming left V 6 bases short and J 8 bases short, with 11 bases between. The CDR3 is 12 residues long. Germline V gene data show CDR1 as MNHEY and CDR2 as SVGAGI.

This sequence joins TRBV10-2 and TRBJ1-2; TRBD1 aligns across 12 bases. There are 15 residues in the CDR3. Trimming took 2 bases from V and 8 from J; bases not matched to a gene: 6. The germline V gene encodes CDR1 WSHSY and CDR2 SAAADI. For the CDR3, the DNA is TGCGCCAGCAGTGAGACGGGACAGGGGGCTATCGGCTACACCTTC. Its protein product is CASSETGQGAIGYTF.